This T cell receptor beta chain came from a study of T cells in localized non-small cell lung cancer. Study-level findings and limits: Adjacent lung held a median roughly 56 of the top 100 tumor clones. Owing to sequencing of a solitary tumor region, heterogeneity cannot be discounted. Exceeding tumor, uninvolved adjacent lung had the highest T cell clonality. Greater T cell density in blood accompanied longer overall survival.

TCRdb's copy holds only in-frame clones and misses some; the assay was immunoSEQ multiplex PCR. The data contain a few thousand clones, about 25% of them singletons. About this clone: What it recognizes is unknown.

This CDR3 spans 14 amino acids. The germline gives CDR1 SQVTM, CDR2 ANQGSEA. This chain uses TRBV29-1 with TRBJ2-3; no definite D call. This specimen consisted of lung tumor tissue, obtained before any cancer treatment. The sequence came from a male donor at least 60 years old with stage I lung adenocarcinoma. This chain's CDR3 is CSPPKGCGTDTQYF. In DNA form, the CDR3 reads TGCAGTCCCCCCAAGGGTTGCGGCACAGATACGCAGTATTTT.